These 21 T cell receptor beta chains share one sample of origin, sequenced in a study of PD-1 blockade in mismatch repair-deficient tumors. The table came from immunoSEQ multiplex PCR; TCRdb's copy has only in-frame clones and leaves some out. The data show about 34,000 clones, 80% seen once. The source was PBMCs, collected approximately 6 weeks after starting pembrolizumab. Receptors were obtained from an adult with mismatch repair-deficient cancer.

The rearrangement links TRBV5-4 to TRBJ2-1; 16 nucleotides align to TRBD2. Per the germline V gene, CDR1 is SGHNT and CDR2 is YYREEE (reference sequence). The J segment lost 7 bases and the V segment lost 3 bases, leaving 10 bases of the junction unmatched. This CDR3 spans 18 amino acids. The CDR3 loop reads CASSSAGTSGRAKNEQFF. Written as DNA, the CDR3 is TGTGCCAGCAGCTCGGCGGGGACTAGCGGGAGGGCCAAGAATGAGCAGTTCTTC.

In its sample, this clone was seen once. V usage is TRBV28 and J usage is TRBJ1-2, with 7 bases identical to TRBD1. CDR1 MDHEN and CDR2 SYDVKM come from the germline V gene. With 3 bases clipped from V and 6 bases from J, the junction kept 7 bases outside the gene matches. This CDR3 is 14 amino acids long. This CDR3 reads CASSLATTGDGYTF. DNA of the CDR3: TGTGCCAGCAGTTTGGCAACTACAGGGGATGGCTACACCTTC.

The chain has TRBV7-2 and TRBJ1-6; 10 nucleotides agree with TRBD1. Trimming at V came to 3 bases and at J to 8 bases, leaving 7 bases not matched to a gene. Germline V lookup: CDR1 SGHTA, CDR2 FQGNSA. This CDR3 is 16 amino acids long. CDR3 protein: CASSFLAGQGDSPLHF. CDR3 nucleotide sequence: TGTGCCAGCAGCTTCCTAGCCGGACAGGGGGATTCACCCCTCCACTTT. Filled out from reference TRBV7-2 and TRBJ1-6, the complete variable domain reads GAGVSQSPSNKVTEKGKDVELRCDPISGHTALYWYRQSLGQGLEFLIYFQGNSAPDKSGLPSDRFSAERTGGSVSTLTIQRTQQEDSAVYLCASSFLAGQGDSPLHFGNGTRLTVT.

For the CDR3, the DNA is TGTGCCAGTAGTCCGGGACTAGCGGGAGCCTACGAGCAGTACTTC. Translated: CASSPGLAGAYEQYF. The V call is TRBV19, the J call TRBJ2-7; 14 bases match TRBD2. CDR1 and CDR2 (germline): LNHDA, SQIVND (reference sequence). The CDR3 spans 15 residues. V shed 5 bases and J 2 bases; nucleotides not matched to a gene: 2.

This rearrangement joins TRBV28 to TRBJ1-2; TRBD1 matches at 8 bases. The V and J ends lost 3 bases and 4 bases, in that order; junction bases with no gene match: 22. The CDR3 is 20 amino acids. CDR1 and CDR2 (germline): MDHEN, SYDVKM. CDR3 in amino acids: CASSLGDRFSRGIRAYGYTF. The DNA for the CDR3 is TGTGCCAGCAGTTTGGGGGACAGGTTTAGTAGAGGGATTAGGGCCTATGGCTACACCTTC.

The gene calls are TRBV28 and TRBJ2-5, with no clear D. The V end was cut by 2 bases, the J end by 7 bases, with 11 bases between. The CDR3 runs to 13 residues. Looked up from germline, CDR1 is MDHEN and CDR2 is SYDVKM. The CDR3 region has the DNA TGTGCCAGCAGTTTAGCCCAGTCAGGGACCCAGTACTTC. This codes for CASSLAQSGTQYF.

This sequence joins TRBV19 and TRBJ1-2; TRBD1 agrees at 7 bases. The CDR3 totals 15 residues. CDR1 LNHDA and CDR2 SQIVND come from the germline V gene (reference sequence). The V and J ends lost 3 bases and 4 bases, in that order; junction bases with no gene match: 8. CDR3 sequence: CASSIGTAGGYGYTF. DNA of the CDR3: TGTGCCAGTAGTATCGGGACAGCCGGGGGCTATGGCTACACCTTC.

This chain joins TRBV9 and TRBJ2-1; 14 bases map to TRBD2. Germline loops: CDR1 SGDLS, CDR2 YYNGEE. The CDR3 totals 19 residues. The junction had 13 bases not matched to a gene; V was cut back by 0 bases and J by 8 bases. CDR3 coding DNA: TGTGCCAGCAGCGTAGAGTTTAAGGGACTAGCGGGGGCTGGGGATGAGCAGTTCTTC. Its protein product is CASSVEFKGLAGAGDEQFF.

The table lists this clone with a few counts. In DNA form, the CDR3 reads TGTGCCAGCAGTTTATCGGCACAGGGTAGGACCGAGCAGTACTTC. Its translation: CASSLSAQGRTEQYF. The V gene is TRBV27, the J gene TRBJ2-7; D is perhaps TRBD1 (6 bases). V gave up 0 bases and J gave up 6 bases, with 15 bases separating them. This CDR3 is 15 amino acids long. Germline V gives CDR1 MNHEY, CDR2 SMNVEV (reference sequence).

This rearrangement joins TRBV14 to TRBJ2-2, with TRBD1 as a possible D gene (5 bases). Trimming shortened V by 1 base and J by 7 bases, and 10 bases separated the two germline ends. The V gene's germline CDR1 is SGHDN and CDR2 FVKESK. This CDR3 contains 14 residues. In DNA, the CDR3 is TGTGCCAGCAGCCAAGCAGGGATAGACGGGGAGCTGTTTTTT. As protein: CASSQAGIDGELFF.

The chain uses TRBV6-5 and TRBJ2-5; D may be TRBD1 (6 bases). CDR3 length: 13 residues. Trimming removed 7 bases at V and 11 bases at J, with 20 bases between. CDR1 is MNHEY and CDR2 is SVGAGI in the germline V gene. CDR3: CASKSRGYREQYF. The DNA of the CDR3 is TGTGCCAGCAAAAGTAGGGGTTACAGGGAGCAGTACTTC.

The chain employs TRBV19 and TRBJ2-3; a weak D match, TRBD2 (6 bases). Trimming removed 1 base at V and 4 bases at J, with 21 bases between. CDR1 and CDR2 (germline): LNHDA, SQIVND (reference sequence). This CDR3 has 18 amino acids. The CDR3 protein is CASSIVGLGSGEADTQYF. The CDR3 nucleotides are TGTGCCAGTAGTATAGTAGGGCTCGGTAGCGGTGAGGCAGATACGCAGTATTTT.

V usage is TRBV21-1 and J usage is TRBJ1-1; TRBD1, the table's D call, was not compared with the DNA. TRBV21-1 has pseudogene status. There are 19 residues in the CDR3. The CDR3 DNA follows: TGTGCCAGCAGCCCGAGTTTCCGGGACAGCGCTGCGGGGAACACTGAAGCTTTCTTT. As protein: CASSPSFRDSAAGNTEAFF.

The rearrangement uses TRBV19 and TRBJ2-1; 8 bases are shared with TRBD2. CDR1 is LNHDA and CDR2 is SQIVND in the germline V gene (reference sequence). V was clipped by 6 bases and J by 4 bases; unmatched bases: 8. The CDR3 has 15 residues. The DNA for the CDR3 is TGTGCCAGTAGACTTACTAGCGGAGATTACAATGAGCAGTTCTTC. This encodes CASRLTSGDYNEQFF.

This clone is termed medium-sized. The gene calls are TRBV5-1 and TRBJ2-1; 11 bases line up with TRBD2. Germline V gene data show CDR1 as SGHRS and CDR2 as YFSETQ. The CDR3 spans 16 residues. V lost 0 bases and J lost 9; bases outside the gene matches: 8. In DNA, the CDR3 is TGCGCCAGCAGCTTGGAGGCTAGCGGGAGGTGGGGTGAGCAGTTCTTC. Translating gives CASSLEASGRWGEQFF.

A note on this clone: At one of its ends the junction is not consistent with the germline gene, which may arise from a read error. The chain joins TRBV28 to TRBJ2-2; D is uncertain. There are 13 residues in the CDR3. Per the germline V gene, CDR1 is MDHEN and CDR2 is SYDVKM. CDR3 nucleotides: TGTGCCACCCCCTCACGGAACAGCGGGGAGCTGTTTTTT. Translating it yields CATPSRNSGELFF.

The chain has TRBV11-3 and TRBJ2-1, with 9 bases that match TRBD2. CDR3 size: 17 residues. J lost 8 bases, V lost 1 base, and 12 bases had no gene match. Germline-derived CDR1 and CDR2 are SGHNT and YENEEA. This chain's CDR3 is CASSLGRGLAGSDEQFF. Here the CDR3 DNA reads TGTGCCAGCAGCTTAGGGCGTGGGCTAGCGGGATCCGATGAGCAGTTCTTC.

The gene calls are TRBV2 and TRBJ2-3; 7 bases are a match to TRBD2. Germline CDR1 and CDR2: SNHLY and FYNNEI. Trimming cost V 7 bases and J 8 bases; bases outside gene matches: 9. The CDR3 totals 13 residues. The CDR3 sequence is CASNFDGLGTQYF. As DNA, the CDR3 is TGTGCCAGCAACTTTGACGGACTAGGTACGCAGTATTTT. The whole variable domain, filled in from reference TRBV2 and TRBJ2-3, reads EPEVTQTPSHQVTQMGQEVILRCVPISNHLYFYWYRQILGQKVEFLVSFYNNEISEKSEIFDDQFSVERPDGSNFTLKIRSTKLEDSAMYFCASNFDGLGTQYFGPGTRLTVL.

This chain links TRBV5-1 with TRBJ2-5; 8 bases map to TRBD2. V lost 0 bases, J lost 4 bases, and 5 bases stayed unmatched. Germline V lookup: CDR1 SGHRS, CDR2 YFSETQ. The CDR3 consists of 15 residues. The CDR3 nucleotides are TGCGCCAGCAGCTTGGTTACAGCGGGAGCAGAGACCCAGTACTTC. Translating it yields CASSLVTAGAETQYF.

Only one count was recorded for this clone. The rearrangement uses TRBV30 and TRBJ1-2; 12 positions match TRBD1. There are 16 residues in the CDR3. CDR1 and CDR2 (germline): GTSNPN, SVGIG (reference sequence). Trimming at V came to 5 bases and at J to 6 bases, leaving 13 bases not matched to a gene. The CDR3 DNA is TGTGCCTGGGAGGAACCCCCGGGACAGGGGGCCGATGGCTACACCTTC. Translated, it gives CAWEEPPGQGADGYTF.

The gene calls are TRBV18 and TRBJ2-7, with 10 positions matching TRBD2. With V trimmed by 2 bases and J by 5 bases, 3 bases remained unmatched. The CDR3 runs 14 residues. Germline V gives CDR1 KGHSH, CDR2 LQKENI. The DNA of the CDR3 is TGTGCCAGCTCACCAACCGGGACTAGCGACGAGCAGTACTTC. Translated: CASSPTGTSDEQYF.